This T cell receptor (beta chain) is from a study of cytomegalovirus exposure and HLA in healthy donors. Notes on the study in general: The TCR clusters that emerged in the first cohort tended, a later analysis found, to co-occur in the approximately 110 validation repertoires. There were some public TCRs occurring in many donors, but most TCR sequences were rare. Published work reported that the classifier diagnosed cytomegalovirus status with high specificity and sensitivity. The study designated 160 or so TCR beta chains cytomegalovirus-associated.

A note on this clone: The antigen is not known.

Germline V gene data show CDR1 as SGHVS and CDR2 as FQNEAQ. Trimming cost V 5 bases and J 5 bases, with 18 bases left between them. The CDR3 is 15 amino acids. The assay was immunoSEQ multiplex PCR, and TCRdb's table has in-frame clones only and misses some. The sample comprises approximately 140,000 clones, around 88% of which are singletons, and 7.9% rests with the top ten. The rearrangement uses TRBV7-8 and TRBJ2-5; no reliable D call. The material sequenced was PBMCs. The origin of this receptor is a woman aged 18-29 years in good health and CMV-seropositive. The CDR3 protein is CASSRVLSRGETQYF. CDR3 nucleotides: TGTGCCAGCAGCCGGGTCTTGAGCCGTGGCGAGACCCAGTACTTC.